Listed below are T cell receptor beta chains from one sample, sequenced in a study of blood T cell repertoires in COVID-19. Assay used: immunoSEQ multiplex PCR; TCRdb lists only in-frame clones, some missing. The table lists 180,000 or so clones, about 80% of them singletons. The sequencing sample was made of peripheral blood. The receptors here all came from a woman between 50 and 59 years old with active or convalescent COVID-19. CDR3s include the opening cysteine and the closing phenylalanine or tryptophan. Fields, in order: J gene, D gene, V gene, clone size, CDR3 protein, CDR3 DNA. The D gene is left open where the match is weak. Not every row has a clone size; where given, it reads once, few, many or a size class.

>TRBJ1-6|.|TRBV30|.
CAWSVGVRSPLHF
TGTGCCTGGAGTGTAGGGGTTCGTTCACCCCTCCACTTT
>TRBJ2-2|TRBD2|TRBV28|few
CASSLFVAGNTGELFF
TGTGCCAGCAGTTTATTCGTAGCGGGGAACACCGGGGAGCTGTTTTTT
>TRBJ2-1|TRBD2|TRBV11-1|.
CASSSGTSGTNEQFF
TGTGCCAGCAGCTCCGGGACTAGCGGGACCAATGAGCAGTTCTTC
>TRBJ1-6|TRBD1|TRBV9|.
CASSAGTGGSPLHF
TGTGCCAGCAGCGCCGGAACAGGGGGTTCACCCCTCCACTTT
>TRBJ1-2|.|TRBV4-2|many
CASEGVASGYTF
TGTGCCAGCGAGGGAGTAGCGAGTGGCTACACCTTC
>TRBJ1-2|TRBD1|TRBV2|.
CASSVAGGASNYGYTF
TGTGCCAGCAGTGTCGCAGGGGGCGCATCTAACTATGGCTACACCTTC
>TRBJ2-7|.|TRBV21-1|.
CASSKQEGSSSYEQYF
TGTGCCAGCAGCAAGCAGGAGGGGTCGAGCTCCTACGAGCAGTACTTC
>TRBJ1-6|.|TRBV27|few
CASSLEGPSYNSPLHF
TGTGCCAGCAGCCTAGAGGGCCCCTCCTATAATTCACCCCTCCACTTT
>TRBJ2-7|TRBD1|TRBV11-2|.
CASSIPGQGAYEQYF
TGTGCCAGCAGCATCCCGGGACAGGGCGCCTACGAGCAGTACTTC
>TRBJ1-4|TRBD1|TRBV7-9|.
CASSLQGAQEKLFF
TGTGCCAGCAGCTTGCAGGGGGCTCAGGAAAAACTGTTTTTT
>TRBJ1-5|TRBD1|TRBV6-6|.
CASRPDRDSQPQHF
TGTGCCAGCAGACCCGACAGGGACAGTCAGCCCCAGCATTTT
>TRBJ1-5|.|TRBV10-3|few
CAISESGGQPQHF
TGTGCCATCAGTGAGTCCGGGGGACAGCCCCAGCATTTT
>TRBJ1-2|.|TRBV14|few
CASSQDIATNYGYTF
TGTGCCAGCAGCCAAGATATCGCTACTAACTATGGCTACACCTTC
>TRBJ2-7|TRBD2|TRBV4-3|.
CASSQDPAGGLRSYEQYF
TGCGCCAGCAGCCAGGACCCAGCGGGAGGGCTCCGATCCTACGAGCAGTACTTC
>TRBJ2-3|TRBD2|TRBV4-2|once
CASSQVTSGGAEDTQYF
TGTGCCAGCAGCCAAGTGACTAGCGGGGGGGCCGAAGATACGCAGTATTTT
>TRBJ2-1|TRBD2|TRBV6-2/TRBV6-3|.
CASIPRPPGLAGGGTKRNEQFF
TGTGCCAGCATCCCCCGACCCCCCGGACTAGCGGGGGGGGGAACAAAGAGAAATGAGCAGTTCTTC